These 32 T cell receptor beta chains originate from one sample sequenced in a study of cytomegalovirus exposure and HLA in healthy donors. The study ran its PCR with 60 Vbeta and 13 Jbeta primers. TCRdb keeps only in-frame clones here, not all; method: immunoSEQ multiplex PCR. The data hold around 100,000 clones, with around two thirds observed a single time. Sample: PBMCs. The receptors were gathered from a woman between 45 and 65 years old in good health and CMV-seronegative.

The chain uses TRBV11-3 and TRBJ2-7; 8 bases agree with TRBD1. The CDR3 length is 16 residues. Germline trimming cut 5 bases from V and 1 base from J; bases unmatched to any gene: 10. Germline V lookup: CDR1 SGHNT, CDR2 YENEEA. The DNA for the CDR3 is TGTGCCAGCAGCCCCGGCCTACGGGACAGGTCCTACGAGCAGTACTTC. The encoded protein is CASSPGLRDRSYEQYF.

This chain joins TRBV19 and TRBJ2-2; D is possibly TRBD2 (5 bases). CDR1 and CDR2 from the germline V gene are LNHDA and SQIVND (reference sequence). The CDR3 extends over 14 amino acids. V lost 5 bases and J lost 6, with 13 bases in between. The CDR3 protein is CASSGYGVPGELFF. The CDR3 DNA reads TGTGCCAGTAGTGGATACGGGGTCCCCGGGGAGCTGTTTTTT.

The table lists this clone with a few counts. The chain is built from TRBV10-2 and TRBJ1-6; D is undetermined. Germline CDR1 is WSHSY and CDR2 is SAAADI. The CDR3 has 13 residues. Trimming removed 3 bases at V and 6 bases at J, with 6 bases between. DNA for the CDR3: TGCGCCAGCAGTGACAGGCGTAATTCACCCCTCCACTTT. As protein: CASSDRRNSPLHF.

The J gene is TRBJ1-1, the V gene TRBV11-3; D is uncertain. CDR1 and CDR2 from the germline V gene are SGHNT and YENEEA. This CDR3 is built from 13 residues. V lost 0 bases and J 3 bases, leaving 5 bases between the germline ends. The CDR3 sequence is CASSLEEDTEAFF. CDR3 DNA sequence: TGTGCCAGCAGCTTAGAAGAGGACACTGAAGCTTTCTTT.

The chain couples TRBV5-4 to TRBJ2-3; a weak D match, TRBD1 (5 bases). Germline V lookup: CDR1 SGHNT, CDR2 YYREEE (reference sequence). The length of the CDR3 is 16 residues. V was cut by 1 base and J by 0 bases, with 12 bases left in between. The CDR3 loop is CASSLPGRASTDTQYF. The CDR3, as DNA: TGTGCCAGCAGCTTGCCTGGCAGGGCTAGCACAGATACGCAGTATTTT.

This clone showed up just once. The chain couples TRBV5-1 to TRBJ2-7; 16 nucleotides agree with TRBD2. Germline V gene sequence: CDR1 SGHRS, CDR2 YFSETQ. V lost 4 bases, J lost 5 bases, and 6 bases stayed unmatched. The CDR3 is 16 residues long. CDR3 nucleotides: TGCGCCAGCAGCACAGGGACTAGCGGGGGGGCAGACGAGCAGTACTTC. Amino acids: CASSTGTSGGADEQYF.

Written as DNA, the CDR3 is TGTGCCAGTAGTATGATAGGGGGAAGTCAGCCCCAGCATTTT. It is translated as CASSMIGGSQPQHF. J is TRBJ1-5 and V is TRBV19, with a weak D call TRBD1 (6 bases). In germline, CDR1 is LNHDA, CDR2 SQIVND (reference sequence). The CDR3 totals 14 residues. The V and J ends lost 3 bases and 6 bases respectively, with 12 bases between them. The whole variable domain, filled in from reference TRBV19 and TRBJ1-5, reads DGGITQSPKYLFRKEGQNVTLSCEQNLNHDAMYWYRQDPGQGLRLIYYSQIVNDFQKGDIAEGYSVSREKKESFPLTVTSAQKNPTAFYLCASSMIGGSQPQHFGDGTRLSIL.

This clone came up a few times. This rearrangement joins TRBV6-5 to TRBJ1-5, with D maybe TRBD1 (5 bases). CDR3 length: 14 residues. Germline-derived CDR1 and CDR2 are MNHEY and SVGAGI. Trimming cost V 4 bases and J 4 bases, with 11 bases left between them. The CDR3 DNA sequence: TGTGCCAGCAGTTCCCTGGGGGGAAATCAGCCCCAGCATTTT. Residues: CASSSLGGNQPQHF.

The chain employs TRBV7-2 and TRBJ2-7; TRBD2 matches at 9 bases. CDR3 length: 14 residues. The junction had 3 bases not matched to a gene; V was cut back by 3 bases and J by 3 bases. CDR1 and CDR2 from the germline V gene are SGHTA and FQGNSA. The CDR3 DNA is TGTGCCAGCAGCTTTAGTAGCGGGAGCTACGAGCAGTACTTC. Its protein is CASSFSSGSYEQYF.

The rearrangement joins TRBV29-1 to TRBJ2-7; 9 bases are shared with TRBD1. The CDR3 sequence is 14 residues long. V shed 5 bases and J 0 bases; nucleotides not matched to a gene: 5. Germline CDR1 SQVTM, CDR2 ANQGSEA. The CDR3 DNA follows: TGCAGCGTTCCCGGGACAGGGAGCTCCTACGAGCAGTACTTC. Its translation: CSVPGTGSSYEQYF.

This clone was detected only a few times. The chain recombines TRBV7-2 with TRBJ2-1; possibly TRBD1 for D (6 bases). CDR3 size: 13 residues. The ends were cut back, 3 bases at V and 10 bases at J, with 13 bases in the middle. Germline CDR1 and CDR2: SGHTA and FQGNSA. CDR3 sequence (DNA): TGTGCCAGCAGCTTTCCTAACGACAGGGAGCAGTTCTTC. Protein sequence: CASSFPNDREQFF.

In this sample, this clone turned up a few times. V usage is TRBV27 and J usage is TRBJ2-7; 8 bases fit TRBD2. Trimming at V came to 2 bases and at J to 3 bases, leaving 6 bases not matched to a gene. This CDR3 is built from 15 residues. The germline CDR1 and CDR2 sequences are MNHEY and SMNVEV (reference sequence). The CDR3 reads CASSLGAGGHYEQYF. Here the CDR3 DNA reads TGTGCCAGCAGTTTAGGTGCGGGAGGTCACTACGAGCAGTACTTC.

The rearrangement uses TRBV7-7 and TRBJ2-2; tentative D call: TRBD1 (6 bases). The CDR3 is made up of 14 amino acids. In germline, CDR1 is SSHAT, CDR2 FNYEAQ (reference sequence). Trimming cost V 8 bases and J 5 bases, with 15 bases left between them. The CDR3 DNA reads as TGTGCCAGCGGCAGGGGTGGGGTAACCGGGGAGCTGTTTTTT. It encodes CASGRGGVTGELFF.

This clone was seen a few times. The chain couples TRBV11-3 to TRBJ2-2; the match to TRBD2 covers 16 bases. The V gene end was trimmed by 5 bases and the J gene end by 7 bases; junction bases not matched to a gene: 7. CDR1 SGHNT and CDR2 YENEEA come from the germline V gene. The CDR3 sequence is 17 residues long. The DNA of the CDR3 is TGTGCCAGCAGCCCCGGGACTAGCGGGAGGGCCGGCGGGGAGCTGTTTTTT. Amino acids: CASSPGTSGRAGGELFF. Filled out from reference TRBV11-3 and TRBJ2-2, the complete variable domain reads EAGVVQSPRYKIIEKKQPVAFWCNPISGHNTLYWYLQNLGQGPELLIRYENEEAVDDSQLPKDRFSAERLKGVDSTLKIQPAELGDSAVYLCASSPGTSGRAGGELFFGEGSRLTVL.

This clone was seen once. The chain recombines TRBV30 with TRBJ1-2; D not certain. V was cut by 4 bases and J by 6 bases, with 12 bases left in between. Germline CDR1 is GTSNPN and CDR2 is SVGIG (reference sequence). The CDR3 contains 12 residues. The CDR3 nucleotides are TGTGCCTGGAATCCCCCCGAGGATGGCTACACCTTC. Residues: CAWNPPEDGYTF. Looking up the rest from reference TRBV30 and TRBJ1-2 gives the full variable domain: SQTIHQWPATLVQPVGSPLSLECTVEGTSNPNLYWYRQAAGRGLQLLFYSVGIGQISSEVPQNLSASRPQDRQFILSSKKLLLSDSGFYLCAWNPPEDGYTFGSGTRLTVV.

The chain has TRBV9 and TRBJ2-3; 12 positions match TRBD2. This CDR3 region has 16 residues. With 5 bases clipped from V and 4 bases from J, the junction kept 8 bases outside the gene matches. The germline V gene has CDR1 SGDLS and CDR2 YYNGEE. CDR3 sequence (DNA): TGTGCCAGCAGTCTAGCGGGGGGGCAACGAGCAGATACGCAGTATTTT. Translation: CASSLAGGQRADTQYF.

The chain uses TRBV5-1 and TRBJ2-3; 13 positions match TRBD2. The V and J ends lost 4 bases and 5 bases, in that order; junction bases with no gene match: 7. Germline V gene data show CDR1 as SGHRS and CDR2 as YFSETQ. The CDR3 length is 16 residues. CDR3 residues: CASSGELAGGKDTQYF. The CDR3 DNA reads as TGCGCCAGCAGCGGAGAACTAGCGGGGGGGAAAGATACGCAGTATTTT.

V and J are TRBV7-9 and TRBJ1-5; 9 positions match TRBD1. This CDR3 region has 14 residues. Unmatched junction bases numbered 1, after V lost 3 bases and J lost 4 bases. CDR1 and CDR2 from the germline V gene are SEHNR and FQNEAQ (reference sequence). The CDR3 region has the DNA TGTGCCAGCAGCTTTGGACAGGGGAATCAGCCCCAGCATTTT. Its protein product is CASSFGQGNQPQHF.

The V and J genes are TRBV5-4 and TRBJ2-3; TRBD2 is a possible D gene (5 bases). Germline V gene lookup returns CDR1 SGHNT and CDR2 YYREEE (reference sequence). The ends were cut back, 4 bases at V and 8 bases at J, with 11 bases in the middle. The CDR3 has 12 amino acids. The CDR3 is CASSRSEGTQYF. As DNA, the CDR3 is TGTGCCAGCAGCCGTTCCGAGGGTACGCAGTATTTT. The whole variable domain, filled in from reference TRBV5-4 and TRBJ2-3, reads ETGVTQSPTHLIKTRGQQVTLRCSSQSGHNTVSWYQQALGQGPQFIFQYYREEENGRGNFPPRFSGLQFPNYSSELNVNALELDDSALYLCASSRSEGTQYFGPGTRLTVL.

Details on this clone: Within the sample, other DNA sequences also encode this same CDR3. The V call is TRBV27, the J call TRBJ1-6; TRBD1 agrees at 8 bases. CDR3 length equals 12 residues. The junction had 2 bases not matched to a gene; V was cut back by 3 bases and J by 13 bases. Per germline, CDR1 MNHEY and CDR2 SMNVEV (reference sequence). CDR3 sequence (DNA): TGTGCCAGCAGTTTGACAGGGGATCCCCTCCACTTT. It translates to CASSLTGDPLHF.

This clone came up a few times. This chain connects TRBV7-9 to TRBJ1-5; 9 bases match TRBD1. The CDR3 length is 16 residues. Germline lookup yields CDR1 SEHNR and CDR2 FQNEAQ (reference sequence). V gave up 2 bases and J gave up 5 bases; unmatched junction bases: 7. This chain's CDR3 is CASSLPGTGLDQPQHF. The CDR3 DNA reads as TGTGCCAGCAGCTTACCCGGGACAGGGTTAGATCAGCCCCAGCATTTT. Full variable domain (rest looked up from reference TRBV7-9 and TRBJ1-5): DTGVSQNPRHKITKRGQNVTFRCDPISEHNRLYWYRQTLGQGPEFLTYFQNEAQLEKSRLLSDRFSAERPKGSFSTLEIQRTEQGDSAMYLCASSLPGTGLDQPQHFGDGTRLSIL.

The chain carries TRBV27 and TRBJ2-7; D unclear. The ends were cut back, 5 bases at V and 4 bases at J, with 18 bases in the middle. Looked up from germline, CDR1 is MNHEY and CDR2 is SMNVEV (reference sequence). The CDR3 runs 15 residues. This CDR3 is CASSNSLSSRYEQYF. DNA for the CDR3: TGTGCCAGCAGTAATAGTTTATCAAGTCGTTACGAGCAGTACTTC.

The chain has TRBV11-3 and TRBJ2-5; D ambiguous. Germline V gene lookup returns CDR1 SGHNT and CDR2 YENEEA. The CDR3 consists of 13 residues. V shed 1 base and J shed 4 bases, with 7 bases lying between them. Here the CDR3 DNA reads TGTGCCAGCAGCTTAGGCCGCGCAGAGACCCAGTACTTC. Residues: CASSLGRAETQYF.

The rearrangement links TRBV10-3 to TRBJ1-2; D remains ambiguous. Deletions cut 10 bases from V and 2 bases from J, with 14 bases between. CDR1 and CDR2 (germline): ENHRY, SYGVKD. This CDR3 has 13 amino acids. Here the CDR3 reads CATSSGGNYGYTF. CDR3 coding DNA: TGTGCCACCTCGTCAGGTGGAAACTATGGCTACACCTTC.

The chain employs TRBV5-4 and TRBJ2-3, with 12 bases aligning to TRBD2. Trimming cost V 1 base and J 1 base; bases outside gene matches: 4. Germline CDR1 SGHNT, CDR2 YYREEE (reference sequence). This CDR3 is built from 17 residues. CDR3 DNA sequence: TGTGCCAGCAGCTTGCGAGCTAGCGGGGGGGGCACAGATACGCAGTATTTT. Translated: CASSLRASGGGTDTQYF. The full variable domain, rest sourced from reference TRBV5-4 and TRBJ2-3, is ETGVTQSPTHLIKTRGQQVTLRCSSQSGHNTVSWYQQALGQGPQFIFQYYREEENGRGNFPPRFSGLQFPNYSSELNVNALELDDSALYLCASSLRASGGGTDTQYFGPGTRLTVL.

The CDR3 region has the DNA TGTGCCAGCAGCCGCTTAAGCCCAGGGGCACAAGAGACCCAGTACTTC. It translates to CASSRLSPGAQETQYF. This rearrangement joins TRBV7-6 to TRBJ2-5; D possibly corresponds to TRBD1 (6 bases). This CDR3 comprises 16 residues. Trimming stripped 5 bases from V and 2 bases from J, with 18 bases between. Per the germline V gene, CDR1 is SGHVS and CDR2 is FNYEAQ.

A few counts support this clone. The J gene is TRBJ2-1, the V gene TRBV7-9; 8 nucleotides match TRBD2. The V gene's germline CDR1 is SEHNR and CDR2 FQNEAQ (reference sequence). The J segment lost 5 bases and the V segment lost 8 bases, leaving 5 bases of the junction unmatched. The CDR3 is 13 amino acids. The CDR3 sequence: CASGTSGDNEQFF. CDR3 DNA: TGTGCCAGCGGCACTAGCGGCGACAATGAGCAGTTCTTC.

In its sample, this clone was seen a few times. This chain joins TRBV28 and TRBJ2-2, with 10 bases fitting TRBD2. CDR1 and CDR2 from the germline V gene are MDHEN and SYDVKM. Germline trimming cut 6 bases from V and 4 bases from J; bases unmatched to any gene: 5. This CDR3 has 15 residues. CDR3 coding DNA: TGTGCCAGCAGGAAAGCGGGAGGGCCCACCGGGGAGCTGTTTTTT. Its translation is CASRKAGGPTGELFF.

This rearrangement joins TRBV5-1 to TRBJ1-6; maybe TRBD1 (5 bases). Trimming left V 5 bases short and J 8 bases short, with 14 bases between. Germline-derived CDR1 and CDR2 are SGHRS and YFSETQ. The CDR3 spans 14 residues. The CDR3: CASSRGEVDSPLHF. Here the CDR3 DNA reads TGCGCCAGCAGTCGAGGGGAGGTCGATTCACCCCTCCACTTT.

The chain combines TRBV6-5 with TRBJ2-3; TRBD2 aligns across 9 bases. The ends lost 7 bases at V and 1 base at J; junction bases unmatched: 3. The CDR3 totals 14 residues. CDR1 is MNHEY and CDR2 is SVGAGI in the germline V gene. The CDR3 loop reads CASTIAGGTDTQYF. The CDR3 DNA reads TGTGCCAGCACTATAGCGGGGGGCACAGATACGCAGTATTTT.

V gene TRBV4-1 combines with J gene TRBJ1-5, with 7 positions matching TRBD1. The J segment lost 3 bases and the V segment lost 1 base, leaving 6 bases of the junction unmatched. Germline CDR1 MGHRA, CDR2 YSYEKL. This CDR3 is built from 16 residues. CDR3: CASSQGRGRDNQPQHF. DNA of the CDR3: TGCGCCAGCAGCCAAGGAAGGGGGCGCGACAATCAGCCCCAGCATTTT.

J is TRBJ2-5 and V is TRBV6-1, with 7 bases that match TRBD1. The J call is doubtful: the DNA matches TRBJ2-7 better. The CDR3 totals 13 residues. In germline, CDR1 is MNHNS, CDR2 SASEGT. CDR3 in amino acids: CASNTGAPYEQYF. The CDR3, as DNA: TGTGCCAGCAATACAGGGGCTCCCTACGAGCAGTACTTC.